Each of the 15 T cell receptor beta chains below was sequenced from the same sample in a study of T cells in Graves' hyperthyroidism and ophthalmopathy. The CDR3 regions of TCR beta were amplified from RNA transcripts. Researchers ran a first-round RT-PCR on the TCR CDR3 using the HTBI primer set. TCRdb fed the multiplex PCR reads into MiXCR, producing one record per CDR3 protein. The top ten hold approximately 13% of the sample, which has approximately 690,000 distinct CDR3 sequences, approximately 14% seen once. The sequenced sample was blood. Receptors were obtained from a woman aged 50 to 60 with Graves' ophthalmopathy.

A few counts support this clonotype. V gene TRBV27 combines with J gene TRBJ2-7; 8 bases map to TRBD2. CDR1 is MNHEY, CDR2 SMNVEV, per germline (reference sequence). There are 16 residues in the CDR3. The J segment lost 0 bases and the V segment lost 1 base, leaving 5 bases of the junction unmatched. The CDR3 DNA reads as TGTGCCAGCAGTTTATGGGGTAGCGGGAACTCCTACGAGCAGTACTTC. Its protein product is CASSLWGSGNSYEQYF.

This clonotype was counted many times. The rearrangement links TRBV24-1 to TRBJ2-5; D is ambiguous. V lost 4 bases, J lost 4 bases, and 9 bases lay in between. The CDR3 runs to 13 residues. Germline CDR1 is KGHDR and CDR2 is SFDVKD. Here the CDR3 reads CATSESERETQYF. The CDR3 coding sequence is TGTGCCACCAGTGAAAGCGAAAGAGAGACCCAGTACTTC.

This clonotype has a handful of counts. The V call is TRBV18, the J call TRBJ1-2; no firm D call. The V gene's germline CDR1 is KGHSH and CDR2 LQKENI. V was trimmed by 3 bases and J by 6 bases, leaving 20 bases between them. CDR3 length: 16 amino acids. Here the CDR3 DNA reads TGTGCCAGCTCACCTATCCCCTCTCCGGGAGGCGATGGCTACACCTTC. It translates to CASSPIPSPGGDGYTF.

Worth noting for this clonotype: It may be a read error: a sequence one base away is much more abundant. V is TRBV18 and J is TRBJ2-3; 11 bases align to TRBD2. Germline values: CDR1 KGHSH, CDR2 LQKENI. CDR3 size: 15 residues. The CDR3 DNA sequence: TGTGCCAGCCCACCACTAGCGGGAGTGGCAGATACGCAGTATTTT. It translates to CASPPLAGVADTQYF. The whole variable domain, filled in from reference TRBV18 and TRBJ2-3, reads NAGVMQNPRHLVRRRGQEARLRCSPMKGHSHVYWYRQLPEEGLKFMVYLQKENIIDESGMPKERFSAEFPKEGPSILRIQQVVRGDSAAYFCASPPLAGVADTQYFGPGTRLTVL.

A note on this clonotype: Possible read error: a much larger clone is one base away. This chain joins TRBV12-5 and TRBJ1-1; 9 nucleotides align to TRBD1. Germline values: CDR1 LGHNT, CDR2 FRNRAP. V lost 0 bases, J lost 3 bases, and 8 bases stayed unmatched. The CDR3 loop spans 17 amino acids. The CDR3 sequence is CASGLVTGTGLDTEAFF. In DNA form, the CDR3 reads TGTGCTAGTGGTTTGGTGACCGGGACAGGGTTGGACACTGAAGCTTTCTTT.

The table lists this clonotype with many counts. The chain employs TRBV12-3 or TRBV12-4 and TRBJ2-7, with D maybe TRBD1 (5 bases). The CDR3 is made up of 12 amino acids. Trimming removed 7 bases at V and 6 bases at J, with 13 bases between. The DNA of the CDR3 is TGTGCCAGCAAGTGGGGTGGGGCCGAGCAGTACTTC. It is translated as CASKWGGAEQYF.

This clonotype was recorded at least ten times. The rearrangement links TRBV3-1 to TRBJ2-7; 8 bases map to TRBD1. The CDR3 is 15 residues long. Germline CDR1 LGHDT, CDR2 YNNKEL (reference sequence). V trimming: 7 bases; J trimming: 1 base; junction bases outside the gene matches: 9. The CDR3 region has the DNA TGTGCCAGCAAAAGGACGGGACAGGAATCCTACGAGCAGTACTTC. Residues: CASKRTGQESYEQYF.

A few counts support this clonotype. V and J are TRBV5-1 and TRBJ1-1; D not certain. Trimming took off 4 bases at V and 11 bases at J, with 24 bases between the two ends. Germline-derived CDR1 and CDR2 are SGHRS and YFSETQ. This CDR3 is 15 amino acids long. The CDR3 DNA sequence: TGCGCCAGCAGCCCCACGTGGGCCTCTATCGATAGGGCTTTCTTT. Residues: CASSPTWASIDRAFF.

The CDR3 protein is CSVVSSPNEKLFF. CDR3 DNA: TGCAGCGTTGTGTCCAGTCCTAATGAAAAACTGTTTTTT. The J gene is TRBJ1-4, the V gene TRBV29-1, with D uncertain. This CDR3 has 13 amino acids. The V end lost 4 bases, the J end lost 3 bases, and 9 bases lay between the germline ends. Germline CDR1 SQVTM, CDR2 ANQGSEA.

Many counts were recorded for this clonotype. CDR3 amino acids: CASSPEIRGLEQFF. The CDR3, as DNA: TGCGCCAGCAGCCCAGAGATCAGGGGGCTTGAGCAGTTCTTC. The chain recombines TRBV4-1 with TRBJ2-1; 8 positions match TRBD1. V was clipped by 4 bases and J by 9 bases; unmatched bases: 8. Germline V lookup: CDR1 MGHRA, CDR2 YSYEKL. The CDR3 has 14 residues.

At least ten counts were recorded for this clonotype. This chain uses TRBV28 with TRBJ2-7; D is undetermined. V lost 3 bases and J 4 bases, leaving 10 bases between the germline ends. Per the germline V gene, CDR1 is MDHEN and CDR2 is SYDVKM. This CDR3 spans 13 amino acids. In nucleotides, the CDR3 is TGTGCCAGCAGTTTTCCGCGCAGTTACGAGCAGTACTTC. Translating gives CASSFPRSYEQYF. The full variable domain, completed using reference TRBV28 and TRBJ2-7, is DVKVTQSSRYLVKRTGEKVFLECVQDMDHENMFWYRQDPGLGLRLIYFSYDVKMKEKGDIPEGYSVSREKKERFSLILESASTNQTSMYLCASSFPRSYEQYFGPGTRLTVT.

The chain uses TRBV27 and TRBJ1-1; possible D gene TRBD1, 5 bases. The CDR3 runs 12 residues. CDR1 is MNHEY, CDR2 SMNVEV, per germline (reference sequence). V lost 6 bases, J lost 8 bases, and 13 bases lay in between. The CDR3 protein is CASRQGWNEAFF. The CDR3 DNA reads TGTGCCAGCAGGCAGGGTTGGAACGAAGCTTTCTTT.

This clonotype was observed at least ten times. CDR3 residues: CASSLLRGPYNEQFF. CDR3 DNA: TGTGCCAGCAGCTTACTCAGGGGTCCCTACAATGAGCAGTTCTTC. The chain links TRBV12-3 or TRBV12-4 to TRBJ2-1, with D possibly matching TRBD1 (6 bases). The CDR3 sequence is 15 residues long. Trimming took 6 bases from V and 2 from J, leaving 14 bases between them.

Many counts were recorded for this clonotype. In DNA, the CDR3 is TGTGCCAGCAGTTTTTGGACAATGAACACTGAAGCTTTCTTT. It yields the protein CASSFWTMNTEAFF. The chain couples TRBV28 to TRBJ1-1; a possible D gene is TRBD1 (5 bases). V was cut by 3 bases and J by 0 bases, with 8 bases left in between. The CDR3 is 14 amino acids. The germline CDR1 and CDR2 sequences are MDHEN and SYDVKM.

This clonotype was seen a handful of times. V is TRBV27 and J is TRBJ2-6; unclear D gene. V was clipped by 11 bases and J by 0 bases, with 11 bases between them. Germline loops: CDR1 MNHEY, CDR2 SMNVEV (reference sequence). The CDR3 consists of 14 residues. The CDR3 here is CAAAASSGANVLTF. CDR3 DNA: TGTGCCGCTGCCGCGAGCTCTGGGGCCAACGTCCTGACTTTC.